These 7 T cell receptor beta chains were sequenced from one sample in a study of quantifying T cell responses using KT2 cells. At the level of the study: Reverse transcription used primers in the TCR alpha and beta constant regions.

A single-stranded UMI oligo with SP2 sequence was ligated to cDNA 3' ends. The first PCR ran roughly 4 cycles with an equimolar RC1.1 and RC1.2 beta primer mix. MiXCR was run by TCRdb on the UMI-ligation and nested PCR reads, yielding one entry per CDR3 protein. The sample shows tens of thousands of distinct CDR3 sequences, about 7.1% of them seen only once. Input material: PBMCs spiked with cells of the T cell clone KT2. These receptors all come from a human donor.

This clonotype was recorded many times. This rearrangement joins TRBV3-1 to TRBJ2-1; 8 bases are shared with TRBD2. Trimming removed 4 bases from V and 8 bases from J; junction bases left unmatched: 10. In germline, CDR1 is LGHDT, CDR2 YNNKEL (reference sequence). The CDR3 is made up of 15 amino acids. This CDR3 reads CASSPHGLAEDEQFF. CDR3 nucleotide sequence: TGTGCCAGCAGCCCGCACGGACTAGCTGAAGATGAGCAGTTCTTC.

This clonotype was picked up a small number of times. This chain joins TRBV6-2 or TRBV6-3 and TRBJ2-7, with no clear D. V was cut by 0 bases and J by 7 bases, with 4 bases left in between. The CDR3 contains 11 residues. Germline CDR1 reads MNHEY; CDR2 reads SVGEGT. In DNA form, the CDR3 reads TGTGCCAGCAGTTACTCTCGAGAGCAGTACTTC. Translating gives CASSYSREQYF.

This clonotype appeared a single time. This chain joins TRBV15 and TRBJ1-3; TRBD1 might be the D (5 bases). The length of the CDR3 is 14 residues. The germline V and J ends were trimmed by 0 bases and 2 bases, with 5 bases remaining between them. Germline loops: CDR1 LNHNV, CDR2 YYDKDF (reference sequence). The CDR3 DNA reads TGTGCCACCAGCAGAGAAGGGGCTGGAAACACCATATATTTT. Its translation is CATSREGAGNTIYF.

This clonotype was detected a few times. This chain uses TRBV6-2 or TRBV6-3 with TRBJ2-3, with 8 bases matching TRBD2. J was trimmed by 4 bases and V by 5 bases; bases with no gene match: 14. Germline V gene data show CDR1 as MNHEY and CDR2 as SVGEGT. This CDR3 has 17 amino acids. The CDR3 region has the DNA TGTGCCAGCAGTACTCGGGGGTTAGCGGGGACCTCAGATACGCAGTATTTT. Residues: CASSTRGLAGTSDTQYF.

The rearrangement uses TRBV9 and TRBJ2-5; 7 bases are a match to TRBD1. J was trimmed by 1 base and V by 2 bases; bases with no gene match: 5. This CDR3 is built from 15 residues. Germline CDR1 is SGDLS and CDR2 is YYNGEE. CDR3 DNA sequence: TGTGCCAGCAGCGTGCGGACAGGACTCCAAGAGACCCAGTACTTC. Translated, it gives CASSVRTGLQETQYF.

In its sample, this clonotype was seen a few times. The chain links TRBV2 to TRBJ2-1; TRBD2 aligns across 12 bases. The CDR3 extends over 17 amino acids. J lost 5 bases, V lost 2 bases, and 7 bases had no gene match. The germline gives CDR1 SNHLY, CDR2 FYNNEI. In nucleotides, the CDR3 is TGTGCCAGCAGTGAAAAGACTAGCGGGAGATTCAACAATGAGCAGTTCTTC. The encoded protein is CASSEKTSGRFNNEQFF.

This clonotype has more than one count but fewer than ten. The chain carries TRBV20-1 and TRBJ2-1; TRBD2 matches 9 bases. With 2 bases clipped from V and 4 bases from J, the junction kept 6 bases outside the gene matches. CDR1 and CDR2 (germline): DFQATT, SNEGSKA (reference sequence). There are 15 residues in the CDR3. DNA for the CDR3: TGCAGTGCTAGATCCGCGGCGGGGGGGTACAATGAGCAGTTCTTC. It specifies CSARSAAGGYNEQFF.